The next 9 T cell receptor beta chains were all read from a single sample in a study of regulatory T cells in long-lasting Graves disease. Assembly of TCR beta libraries relied on iRepertoire HTBI primers together with Arm-PCR of CDR3 regions. One entry per CDR3 protein, called by TCRdb with MiXCR from the multiplex PCR reads. This table holds about 660,000 distinct CDR3 sequences, 25% to 35% found once. Time point described: persistent/refractory GD, antithyroid drugs over 5 years with positive TRAb. The authors made the TCR library using RNA they extracted from PBMCs. Material: peripheral blood mononuclear cells (PBMCs), obtained when the disease was refractory, from a patient treated with antithyroid drugs. Receptors were obtained from a female donor with Graves disease.

This clonotype was found a few times. This chain joins TRBV2 and TRBJ2-1; TRBD2 agrees at 7 bases. Looked up from germline, CDR1 is SNHLY and CDR2 is FYNNEI. This CDR3 spans 14 amino acids. V was clipped by 4 bases and J by 9 bases; unmatched bases: 9. CDR3 coding DNA: TGTGCCAGCAGTGGTCGGACTAGGACTTTTGAGCAGTTCTTC. It translates to CASSGRTRTFEQFF.

The chain recombines TRBV6-4 with TRBJ1-1; no clear D gene. Trimming cost V 6 bases and J 0 bases, with 14 bases left between them. CDR3 length: 15 amino acids. From germline, CDR1 is MRHNA and CDR2 SNTAGT. CDR3 DNA sequence: TGTGCCAGCAGCCCCTTAGAAATAATGAACACTGAAGCTTTCTTT. It encodes CASSPLEIMNTEAFF.

The gene calls are TRBV5-1 and TRBJ2-5; either TRBD1 or TRBD2 may fit D (5 bases each). The germline V gene has CDR1 SGHRS and CDR2 YFSETQ. CDR3 length: 15 amino acids. Trimming left V 4 bases short and J 0 bases short, with 13 bases between. The CDR3 DNA follows: TGCGCCAGCAGCCCGCGGTGGGGGAACCAAGAGACCCAGTACTTC. Protein: CASSPRWGNQETQYF.

This clonotype has a handful of counts. The chain couples TRBV20-1 to TRBJ1-2; 9 bases are a match to TRBD1. V shed 0 bases and J 6 bases; nucleotides not matched to a gene: 5. CDR3 length equals 14 residues. CDR1 and CDR2 (germline): DFQATT, SNEGSKA (reference sequence). CDR3 sequence: CSARDDGTGNGYTF. The CDR3 nucleotides are TGCAGTGCTAGAGATGATGGGACAGGGAATGGCTACACCTTC.

The V gene is TRBV25-1, the J gene TRBJ1-1; D gene uncertain. Trimming cost V 2 bases and J 0 bases, with 10 bases left between them. The CDR3 runs 15 residues. Per the germline V gene, CDR1 is MGHDK and CDR2 is SYGVNS. The CDR3 loop is CASSETGFLNTEAFF. The CDR3 DNA reads TGTGCCAGCAGTGAAACCGGGTTCTTGAACACTGAAGCTTTCTTT.

The table lists this clonotype with a few counts. The chain combines TRBV6-1 with TRBJ1-1, with 8 positions matching TRBD1. J gave up 1 base and V 6 bases, and 7 bases lay outside the gene matches. This CDR3 spans 15 amino acids. Germline assignment: CDR1 MNHNS and CDR2 SASEGT. DNA of the CDR3: TGTGCCAGCAGGACCCGGGACAGGCGGAACACTGAAGCTTTCTTT. Its translation: CASRTRDRRNTEAFF.

This clonotype showed up just a few times. The chain has TRBV20-1 and TRBJ2-5; D call uncertain. Germline values: CDR1 DFQATT, CDR2 SNEGSKA (reference sequence). The CDR3 is 12 amino acids. Trimming pared 1 base from V and 5 bases from J, leaving 8 bases between. The CDR3 DNA is TGCAGTGCTAGAGGGGAATACGAGACCCAGTACTTC. This translates into CSARGEYETQYF.

V and J are TRBV4-1 and TRBJ1-4, with D possibly TRBD1 on 6 matching bases. Germline CDR1 is MGHRA and CDR2 is YSYEKL. V was clipped by 2 bases and J by 8 bases, with 6 bases between them. The CDR3 spans 12 residues. The CDR3 nucleotides are TGCGCCAGCAGCCAAACAGGGGAAAAACTGTTTTTT. It is translated as CASSQTGEKLFF.

This clonotype was picked up a small number of times. The chain combines TRBV29-1 with TRBJ1-4; D gene ambiguous. V was shortened by 7 bases and J by 5 bases, with 11 bases between the two germline ends. Germline CDR1 SQVTM, CDR2 ANQGSEA. The CDR3 is 12 residues long. The CDR3 DNA reads TGCAGCGCCGAGGCCGCAAATGAAAAACTGTTTTTT. This sequence encodes CSAEAANEKLFF. Together with reference TRBV29-1 and TRBJ1-4, the CDR3 gives the full variable domain: SAVISQKPSRDICQRGTSLTIQCQVDSQVTMMFWYRQQPGQSLTLIATANQGSEATYESGFVIDKFPISRPNLTFSTLTVSNMSPEDSSIYLCSAEAANEKLFFGSGTQLSVL.